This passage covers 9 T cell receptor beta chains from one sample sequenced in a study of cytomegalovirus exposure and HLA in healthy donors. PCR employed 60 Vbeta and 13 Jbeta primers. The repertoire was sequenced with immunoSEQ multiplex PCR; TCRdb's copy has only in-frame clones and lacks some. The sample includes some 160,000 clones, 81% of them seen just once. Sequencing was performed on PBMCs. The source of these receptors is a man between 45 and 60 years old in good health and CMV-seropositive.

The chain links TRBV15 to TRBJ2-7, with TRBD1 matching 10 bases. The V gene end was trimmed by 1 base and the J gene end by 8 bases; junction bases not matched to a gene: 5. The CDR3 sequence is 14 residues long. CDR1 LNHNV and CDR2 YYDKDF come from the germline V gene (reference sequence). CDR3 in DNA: TGTGCCACCAGCAGAGGGGGGACAGGGGTTAAGCAGTACTTC. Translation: CATSRGGTGVKQYF. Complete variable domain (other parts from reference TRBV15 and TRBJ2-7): DAMVIQNPRYQVTQFGKPVTLSCSQTLNHNVMYWYQQKSSQAPKLLFHYYDKDFNNEADTPDNFQSRRPNTSFCFLDIRSPGLGDTAMYLCATSRGGTGVKQYFGPGTRLTVT.

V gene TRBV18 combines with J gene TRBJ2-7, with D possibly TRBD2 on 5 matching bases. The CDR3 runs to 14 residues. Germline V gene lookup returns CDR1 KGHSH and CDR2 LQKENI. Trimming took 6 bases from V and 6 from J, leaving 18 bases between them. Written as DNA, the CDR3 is TGTGCCAGCTCCCTTACTTCCGGAGGCGTCGAGCAGTACTTC. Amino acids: CASSLTSGGVEQYF.

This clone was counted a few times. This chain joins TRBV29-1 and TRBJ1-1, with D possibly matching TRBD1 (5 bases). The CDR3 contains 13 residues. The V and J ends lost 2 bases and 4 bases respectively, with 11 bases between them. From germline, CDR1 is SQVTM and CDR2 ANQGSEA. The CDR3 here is CSVENRLSTEAFF. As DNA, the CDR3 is TGCAGCGTTGAAAACAGGCTGAGCACTGAAGCTTTCTTT.

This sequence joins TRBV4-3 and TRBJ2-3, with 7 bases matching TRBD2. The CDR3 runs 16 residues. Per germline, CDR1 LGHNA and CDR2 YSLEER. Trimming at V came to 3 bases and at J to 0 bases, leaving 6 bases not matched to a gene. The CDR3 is CASSHGRAASTDTQYF. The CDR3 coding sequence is TGCGCCAGCAGCCATGGGAGGGCTGCTAGCACAGATACGCAGTATTTT.

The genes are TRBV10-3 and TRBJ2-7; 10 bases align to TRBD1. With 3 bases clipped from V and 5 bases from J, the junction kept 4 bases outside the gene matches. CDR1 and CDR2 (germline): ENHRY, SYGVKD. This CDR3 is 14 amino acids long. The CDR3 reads CAISDRQGADEQYF. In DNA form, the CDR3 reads TGTGCCATCAGTGATAGACAGGGGGCAGACGAGCAGTACTTC.

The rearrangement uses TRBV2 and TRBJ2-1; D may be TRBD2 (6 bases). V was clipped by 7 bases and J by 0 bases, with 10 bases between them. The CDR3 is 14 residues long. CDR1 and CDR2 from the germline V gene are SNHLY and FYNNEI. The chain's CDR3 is CASTAGSSYNEQFF. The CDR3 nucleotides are TGTGCCAGCACCGCGGGGAGCTCCTACAATGAGCAGTTCTTC.

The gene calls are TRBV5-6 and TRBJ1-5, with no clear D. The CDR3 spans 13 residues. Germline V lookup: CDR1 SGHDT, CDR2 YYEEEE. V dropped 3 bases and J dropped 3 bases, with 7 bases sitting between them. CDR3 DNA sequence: TGTGCCAGCAGCTCCCAGAACAATCAGCCCCAGCATTTT. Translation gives CASSSQNNQPQHF. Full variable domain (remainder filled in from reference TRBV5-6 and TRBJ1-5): DAGVTQSPTHLIKTRGQQVTLRCSPKSGHDTVSWYQQALGQGPQFIFQYYEEEERQRGNFPDRFSGHQFPNYSSELNVNALLLGDSALYLCASSSQNNQPQHFGDGTRLSIL.

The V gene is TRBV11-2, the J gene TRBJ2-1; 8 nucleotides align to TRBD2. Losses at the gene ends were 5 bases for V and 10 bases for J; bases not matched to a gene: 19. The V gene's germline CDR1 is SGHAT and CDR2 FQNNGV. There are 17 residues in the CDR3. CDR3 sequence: CASSLNPGLAGLGEQFF. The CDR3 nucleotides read TGTGCCAGCAGCCTGAACCCCGGACTAGCCGGTCTGGGGGAGCAGTTCTTC. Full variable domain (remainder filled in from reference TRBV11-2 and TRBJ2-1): EAGVAQSPRYKIIEKRQSVAFWCNPISGHATLYWYQQILGQGPKLLIQFQNNGVVDDSQLPKDRFSAERLKGVDSTLKIQPAKLEDSAVYLCASSLNPGLAGLGEQFFGPGTRLTVL.

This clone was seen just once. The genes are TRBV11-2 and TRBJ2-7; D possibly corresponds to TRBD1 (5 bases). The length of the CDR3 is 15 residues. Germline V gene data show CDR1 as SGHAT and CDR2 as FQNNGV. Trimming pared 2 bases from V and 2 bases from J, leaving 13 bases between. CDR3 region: CASSLIGAGTYEQYF. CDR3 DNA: TGTGCCAGCAGCTTAATCGGAGCAGGGACCTACGAGCAGTACTTC.